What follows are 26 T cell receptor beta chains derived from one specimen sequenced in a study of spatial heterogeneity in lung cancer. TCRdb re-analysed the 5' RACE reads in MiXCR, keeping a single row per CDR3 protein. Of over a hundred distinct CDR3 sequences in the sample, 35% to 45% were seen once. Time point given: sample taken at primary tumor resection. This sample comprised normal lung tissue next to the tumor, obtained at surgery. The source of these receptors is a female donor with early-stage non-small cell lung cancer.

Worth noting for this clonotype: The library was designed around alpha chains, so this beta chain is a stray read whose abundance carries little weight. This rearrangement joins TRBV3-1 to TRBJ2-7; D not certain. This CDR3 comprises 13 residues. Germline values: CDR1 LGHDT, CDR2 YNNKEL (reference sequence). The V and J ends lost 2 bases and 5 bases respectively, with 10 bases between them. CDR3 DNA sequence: TGTGCCAGCAGCCAACTACGGGTACACGAGCAGTACTTC. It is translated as CASSQLRVHEQYF.

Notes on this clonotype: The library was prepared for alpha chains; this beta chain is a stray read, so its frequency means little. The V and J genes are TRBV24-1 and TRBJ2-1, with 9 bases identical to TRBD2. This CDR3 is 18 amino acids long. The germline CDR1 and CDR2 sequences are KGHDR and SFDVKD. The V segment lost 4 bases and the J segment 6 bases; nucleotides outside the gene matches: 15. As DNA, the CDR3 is TGTGCCACCAGTGACCTACCTTGGACTAGCGAGGGGGTCAATGAGCAGTTCTTC. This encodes CATSDLPWTSEGVNEQFF.

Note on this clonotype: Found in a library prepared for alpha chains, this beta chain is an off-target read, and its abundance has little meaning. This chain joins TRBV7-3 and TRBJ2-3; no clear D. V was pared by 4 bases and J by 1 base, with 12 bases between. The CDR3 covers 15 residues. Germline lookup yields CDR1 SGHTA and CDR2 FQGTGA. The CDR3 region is CASSSNLEGTDTQYF. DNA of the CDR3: TGTGCCAGCAGCTCAAACCTAGAGGGCACAGATACGCAGTATTTT.

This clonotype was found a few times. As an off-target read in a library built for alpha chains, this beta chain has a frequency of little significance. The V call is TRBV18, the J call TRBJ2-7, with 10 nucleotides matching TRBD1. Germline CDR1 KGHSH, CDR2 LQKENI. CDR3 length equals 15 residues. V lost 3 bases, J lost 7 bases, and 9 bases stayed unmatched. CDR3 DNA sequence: TGTGCCAGCTCACCGCGGACAGGGGGTAAGGGGGAGCAGTACTTC. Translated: CASSPRTGGKGEQYF.

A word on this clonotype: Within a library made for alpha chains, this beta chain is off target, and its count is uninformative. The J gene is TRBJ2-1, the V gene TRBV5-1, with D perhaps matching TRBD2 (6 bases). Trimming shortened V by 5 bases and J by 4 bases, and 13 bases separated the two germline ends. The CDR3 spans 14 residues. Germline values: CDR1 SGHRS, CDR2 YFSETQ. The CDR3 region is CASSLVGSYNEQFF. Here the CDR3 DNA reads TGCGCCAGCAGTCTGGTCGGGAGTTACAATGAGCAGTTCTTC.

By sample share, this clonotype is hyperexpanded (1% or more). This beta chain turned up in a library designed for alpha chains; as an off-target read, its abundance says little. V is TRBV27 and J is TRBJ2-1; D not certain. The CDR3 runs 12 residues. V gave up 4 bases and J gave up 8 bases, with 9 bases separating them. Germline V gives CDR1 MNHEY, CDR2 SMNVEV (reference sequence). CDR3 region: CASSSQVDEQFF. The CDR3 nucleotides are TGTGCCAGCAGTTCTCAGGTGGATGAGCAGTTCTTC.

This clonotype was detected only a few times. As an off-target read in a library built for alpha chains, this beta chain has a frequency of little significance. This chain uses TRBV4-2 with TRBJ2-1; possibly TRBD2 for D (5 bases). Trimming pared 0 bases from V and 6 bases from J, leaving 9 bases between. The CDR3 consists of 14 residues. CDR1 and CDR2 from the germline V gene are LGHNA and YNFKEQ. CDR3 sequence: CASSQDHEGNEQFF. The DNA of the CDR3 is TGTGCCAGCAGCCAAGATCACGAGGGCAATGAGCAGTTCTTC.

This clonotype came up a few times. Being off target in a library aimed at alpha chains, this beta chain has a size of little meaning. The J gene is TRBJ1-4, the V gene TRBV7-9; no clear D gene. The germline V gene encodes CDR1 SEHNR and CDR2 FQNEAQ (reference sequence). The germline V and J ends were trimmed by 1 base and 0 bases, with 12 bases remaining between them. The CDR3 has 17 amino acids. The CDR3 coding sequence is TGTGCCAGCAGCTTAGAATCGCGGCCCTCAACTAATGAAAAACTGTTTTTT. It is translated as CASSLESRPSTNEKLFF.

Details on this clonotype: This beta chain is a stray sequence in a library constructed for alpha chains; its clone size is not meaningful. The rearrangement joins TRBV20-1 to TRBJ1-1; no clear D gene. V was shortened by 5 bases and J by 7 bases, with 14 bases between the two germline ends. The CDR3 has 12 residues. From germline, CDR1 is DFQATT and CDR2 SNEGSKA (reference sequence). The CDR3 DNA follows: TGCAGTGCTGATAGGGAACCCGGTGAAGCTTTCTTT. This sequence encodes CSADREPGEAFF.

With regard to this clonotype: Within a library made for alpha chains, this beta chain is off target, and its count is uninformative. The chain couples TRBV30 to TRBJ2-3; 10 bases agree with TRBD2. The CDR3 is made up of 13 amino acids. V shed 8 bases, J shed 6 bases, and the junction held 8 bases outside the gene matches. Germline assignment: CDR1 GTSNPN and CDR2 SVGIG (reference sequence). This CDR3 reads CAVAGGTGDTQYF. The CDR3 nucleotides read TGTGCCGTAGCGGGAGGAACAGGGGATACGCAGTATTTT.

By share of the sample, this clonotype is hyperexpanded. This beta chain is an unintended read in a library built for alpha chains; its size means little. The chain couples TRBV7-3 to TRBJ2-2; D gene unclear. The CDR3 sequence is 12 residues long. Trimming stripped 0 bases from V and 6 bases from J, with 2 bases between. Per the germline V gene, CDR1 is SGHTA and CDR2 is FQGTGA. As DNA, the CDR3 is TGTGCCAGCAGCTTAACTCCCGGGGAGCTGTTTTTT. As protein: CASSLTPGELFF.

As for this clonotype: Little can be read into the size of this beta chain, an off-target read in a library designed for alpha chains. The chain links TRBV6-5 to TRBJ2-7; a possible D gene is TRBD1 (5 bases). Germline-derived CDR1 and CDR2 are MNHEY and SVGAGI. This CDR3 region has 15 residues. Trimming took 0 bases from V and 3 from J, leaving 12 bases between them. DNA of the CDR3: TGTGCCAGCAGTTACTCCGCAGGACAATTCTACGAGCAGTACTTC. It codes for CASSYSAGQFYEQYF.

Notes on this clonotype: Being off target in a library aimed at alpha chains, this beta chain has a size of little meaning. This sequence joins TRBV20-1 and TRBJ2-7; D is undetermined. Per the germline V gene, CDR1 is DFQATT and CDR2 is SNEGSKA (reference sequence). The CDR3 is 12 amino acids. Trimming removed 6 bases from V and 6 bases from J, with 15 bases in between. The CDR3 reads CSAARLGSEQYF. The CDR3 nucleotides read TGCAGTGCCGCAAGACTTGGTAGCGAGCAGTACTTC.

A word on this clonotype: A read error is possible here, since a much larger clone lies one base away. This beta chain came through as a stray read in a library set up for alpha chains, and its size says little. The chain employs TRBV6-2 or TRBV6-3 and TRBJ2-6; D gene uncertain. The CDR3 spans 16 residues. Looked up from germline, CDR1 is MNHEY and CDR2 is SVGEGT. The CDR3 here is CVSSYVGNSGANVLTF. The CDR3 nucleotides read TGTGTCAGCAGTTACGTCGGAAACTCTGGGGCCAACGTCCTGACTTTC.

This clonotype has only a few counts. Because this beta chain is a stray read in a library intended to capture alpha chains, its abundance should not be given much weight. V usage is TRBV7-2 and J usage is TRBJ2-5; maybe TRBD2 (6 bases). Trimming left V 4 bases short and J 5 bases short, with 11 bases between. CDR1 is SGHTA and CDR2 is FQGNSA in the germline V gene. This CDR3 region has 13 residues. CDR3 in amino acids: CASSSNRGETQYF. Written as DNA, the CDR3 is TGTGCCAGCAGCTCCAATCGGGGGGAGACCCAGTACTTC. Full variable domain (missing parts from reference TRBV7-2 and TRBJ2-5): GAGVSQSPSNKVTEKGKDVELRCDPISGHTALYWYRQSLGQGLEFLIYFQGNSAPDKSGLPSDRFSAERTGGSVSTLTIQRTQQEDSAVYLCASSSNRGETQYFGPGTRLLVL.

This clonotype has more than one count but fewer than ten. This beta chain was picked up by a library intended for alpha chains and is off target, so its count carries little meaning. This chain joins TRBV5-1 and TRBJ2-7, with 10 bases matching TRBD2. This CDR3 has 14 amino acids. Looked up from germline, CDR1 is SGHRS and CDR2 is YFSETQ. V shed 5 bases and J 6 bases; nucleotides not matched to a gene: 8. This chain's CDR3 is CASRELAGEFEQYF. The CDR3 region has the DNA TGCGCCAGCAGGGAGCTAGCGGGAGAGTTCGAGCAGTACTTC.

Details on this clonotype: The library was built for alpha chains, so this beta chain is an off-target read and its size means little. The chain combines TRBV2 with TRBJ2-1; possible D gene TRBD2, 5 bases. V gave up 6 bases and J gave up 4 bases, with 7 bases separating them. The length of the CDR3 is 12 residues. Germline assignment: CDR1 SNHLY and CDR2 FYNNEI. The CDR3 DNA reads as TGTGCCAGCAGCCCGGGGTACAATGAGCAGTTCTTC. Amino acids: CASSPGYNEQFF.

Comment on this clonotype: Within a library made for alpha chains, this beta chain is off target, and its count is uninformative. DNA for the CDR3: TGTGCCACCAGTGCCGCAGGGGGCTACGAGCAGTACTTC. Protein: CATSAAGGYEQYF. The chain links TRBV24-1 to TRBJ2-7; 7 bases line up with TRBD1. Germline V lookup: CDR1 KGHDR, CDR2 SFDVKD. Trimming cost V 5 bases and J 3 bases; bases outside gene matches: 3. The CDR3 totals 13 residues.

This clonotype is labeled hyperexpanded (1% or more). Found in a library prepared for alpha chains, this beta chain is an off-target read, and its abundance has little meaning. CDR3 sequence reads: CASSGLADNEQFF. The CDR3 DNA follows: TGCGCCAGCAGCGGACTAGCGGACAATGAGCAGTTCTTC. The chain has TRBV5-1 and TRBJ2-1, with 10 bases lining up with TRBD2. The trim removed 4 bases at V and 5 bases at J, leaving 0 bases unmatched. The germline CDR1 and CDR2 sequences are SGHRS and YFSETQ. The CDR3 is 13 amino acids.

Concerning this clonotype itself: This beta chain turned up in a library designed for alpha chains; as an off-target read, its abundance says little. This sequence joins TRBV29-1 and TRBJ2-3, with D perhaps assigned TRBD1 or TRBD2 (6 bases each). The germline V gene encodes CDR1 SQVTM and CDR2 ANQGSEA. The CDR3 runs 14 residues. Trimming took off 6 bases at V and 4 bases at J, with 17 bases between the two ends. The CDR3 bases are TGCAGCGTGATGGGGGGCGGGTACGCAGATACGCAGTATTTT. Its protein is CSVMGGGYADTQYF.

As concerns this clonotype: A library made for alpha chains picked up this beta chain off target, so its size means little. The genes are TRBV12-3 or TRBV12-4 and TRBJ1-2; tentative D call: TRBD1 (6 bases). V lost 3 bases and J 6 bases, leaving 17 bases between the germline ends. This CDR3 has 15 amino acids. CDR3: CASSLGARRTHGYTF. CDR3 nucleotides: TGTGCCAGCAGTTTGGGGGCCAGGAGGACCCATGGCTACACCTTC.

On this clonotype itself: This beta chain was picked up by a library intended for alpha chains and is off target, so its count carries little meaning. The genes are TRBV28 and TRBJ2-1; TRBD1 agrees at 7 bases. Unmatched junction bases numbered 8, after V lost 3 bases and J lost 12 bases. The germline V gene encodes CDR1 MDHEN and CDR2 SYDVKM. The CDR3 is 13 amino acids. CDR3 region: CASSFGQDRRQFF. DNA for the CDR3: TGTGCCAGCAGTTTCGGACAGGATAGAAGGCAGTTCTTC.

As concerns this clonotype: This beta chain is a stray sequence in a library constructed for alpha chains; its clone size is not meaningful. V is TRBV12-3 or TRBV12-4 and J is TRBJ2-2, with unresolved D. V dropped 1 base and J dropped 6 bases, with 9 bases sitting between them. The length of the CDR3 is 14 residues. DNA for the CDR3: TGTGCCAGCAGTTTAGTTATAGGCGCCGGGGAGCTGTTTTTT. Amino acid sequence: CASSLVIGAGELFF.

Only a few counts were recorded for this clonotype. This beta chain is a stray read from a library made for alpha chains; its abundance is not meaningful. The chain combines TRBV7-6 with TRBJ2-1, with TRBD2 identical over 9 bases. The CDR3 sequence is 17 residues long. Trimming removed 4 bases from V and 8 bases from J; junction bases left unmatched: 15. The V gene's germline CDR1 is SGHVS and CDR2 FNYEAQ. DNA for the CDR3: TGTGCCAGCAGCTCGATAGCCGGAATAGCGGGAGAGGATGAGCAGTTCTTC. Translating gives CASSSIAGIAGEDEQFF.

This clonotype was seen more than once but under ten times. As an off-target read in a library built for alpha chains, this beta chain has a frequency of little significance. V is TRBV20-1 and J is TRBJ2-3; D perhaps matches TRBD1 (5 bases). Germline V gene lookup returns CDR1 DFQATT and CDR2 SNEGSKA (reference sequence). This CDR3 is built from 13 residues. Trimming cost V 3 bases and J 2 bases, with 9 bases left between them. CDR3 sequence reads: CSARAGFTDTQYF. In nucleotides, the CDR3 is TGCAGTGCTAGGGCAGGGTTCACAGATACGCAGTATTTT.

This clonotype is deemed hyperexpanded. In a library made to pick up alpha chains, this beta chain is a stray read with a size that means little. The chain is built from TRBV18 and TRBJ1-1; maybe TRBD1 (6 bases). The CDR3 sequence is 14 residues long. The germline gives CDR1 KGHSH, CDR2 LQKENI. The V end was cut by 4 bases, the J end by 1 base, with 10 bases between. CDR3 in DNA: TGTGCCAGCTCACTGGGACAAACGAACACTGAAGCTTTCTTT. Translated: CASSLGQTNTEAFF. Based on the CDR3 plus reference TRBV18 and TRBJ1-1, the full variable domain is NAGVMQNPRHLVRRRGQEARLRCSPMKGHSHVYWYRQLPEEGLKFMVYLQKENIIDESGMPKERFSAEFPKEGPSILRIQQVVRGDSAAYFCASSLGQTNTEAFFGQGTRLTVV.